The text below deals with one T cell receptor (beta chain). Its antigen is still unknown. This CDR3 has 14 residues. V lost 4 bases and J lost 6, with 16 bases in between. CDR1 and CDR2 from the germline V gene are SGDLS and YYNGEE. The sample originates from a study of identifying expanded T cells in peripheral blood. Libraries were prepared by immunoSEQ multiplex PCR; TCRdb keeps only in-frame clonotypes and omits some of them. The sample holds around 130,000 clones, 75% to 90% seen once. Overall study results and limits: Two-week clone count variance significantly increased as total template count grew. About 1.2 clones differed between technical replicates, versus roughly 17 and 20 over time.

No infections or other immune events were documented during collection. The source of this sequence is a person aged 18-69 years in good health. Sequencing input: blood. The V and J genes are TRBV9 and TRBJ1-2, with TRBD1 as a possible D gene (5 bases). The CDR3, as DNA: TGTGCCAGCAGCCCCCGCTGGGGGTCGGATGGCTACACCTTC. It translates to CASSPRWGSDGYTF. The full variable domain, its missing parts supplied by reference TRBV9 and TRBJ1-2, is DSGVTQTPKHLITATGQRVTLRCSPRSGDLSVYWYQQSLDQGLQFLIQYYNGEERAKGNILERFSAQQFPDLHSELNLSSLELGDSALYFCASSPRWGSDGYTFGSGTRLTVV.